Detailed here is one TCR beta chain. Its specificity is not known. Profiling relied on immunoSEQ multiplex PCR, and the TCRdb table lists in-frame clones only, not all of them. The repertoire holds roughly 65,000 clones, with about 94% as singletons. The entry originates in a study of cytomegalovirus exposure and HLA in healthy donors. In the study overall: Per a later analysis, the roughly 640 first-cohort and about 120 validation repertoires shared one platform. Study outcomes and limitations: Most TCR sequences were rare, but some public TCRs occurred in many donors.

This CDR3 has 15 amino acids. Germline values: CDR1 MGHRA, CDR2 YSYEKL. The trim removed 4 bases at V and 6 bases at J, leaving 9 bases unmatched. Separation from the approximately 670-subject first cohort characterized the roughly 120-subject validation cohort, to which the donors belonged. J is TRBJ1-5 and V is TRBV4-1; 7 bases match TRBD1. This TCR was recovered from a man aged 18 to 35 in good health and CMV-seropositive. Material for sequencing was PBMCs. The CDR3 DNA sequence: TGCGCCAGCAGCCTGGGCAGGGGGTTAGGTCAGCCCCAGCATTTT. This sequence encodes CASSLGRGLGQPQHF.